The next 2 T cell receptor beta chains were all read from a single sample in a study of cytomegalovirus exposure and HLA in healthy donors. Vbeta (60) and Jbeta (13) primers were used in the PCR. Assay used: immunoSEQ multiplex PCR; TCRdb lists only in-frame clones, some missing. Found here are about 150,000 clones, approximately 80% of them singletons; the top ten hold 13%. The sequenced sample consisted of PBMCs. The receptors stem from a man aged 25-45 years in good health and CMV-seropositive.

Points on this clone: The junction differs from germline at one of its ends, possibly a read error. The CDR3 reads CASSGAQGYGQYF. The CDR3 nucleotides read TGTGCCAGCTCAGGAGCGCAGGGATACGGGCAGTACTTC. The rearrangement uses TRBV19 and TRBJ2-7, with D tentatively TRBD1 (5 bases). The CDR3 runs to 13 residues. Germline loops: CDR1 LNHDA, CDR2 SQIVND (reference sequence).

This chain links TRBV5-1 with TRBJ2-1; unclear D gene. The germline V gene encodes CDR1 SGHRS and CDR2 YFSETQ. The CDR3 loop spans 17 amino acids. The ends were cut back, 0 bases at V and 0 bases at J, with 13 bases in the middle. The DNA of the CDR3 is TGCGCCAGCAGCTTGGACCTCCTCCGTAGCTCCTACAATGAGCAGTTCTTC. This sequence encodes CASSLDLLRSSYNEQFF.